This entry describes one TCR beta chain. The data were taken from a study of blood T cell repertoires in COVID-19. Across the study: Whether acute or convalescent, the COVID-19 samples came from the United States, Italy and Spain.

Authors' data handling: Estimates of nucleated cell counts were drawn from the amplification of reference gene primers. Clones were read by immunoSEQ multiplex PCR, and TCRdb kept only the in-frame ones, dropping some. From that table come the V and J calls and clone size; the DNA was used to work out D and trimming. The sample shows about 330,000 clones, 89% of them seen only once. Trimming took 5 bases from V and 0 from J; bases not matched to a gene: 11. Germline V lookup: CDR1 LNHDA, CDR2 SQIVND (reference sequence). CDR3 length equals 17 residues. This sequence originates from a man younger than 30 who had recovered from COVID-19. The rearrangement links TRBV19 to TRBJ2-3; 7 bases are shared with TRBD2. Sequenced sample: peripheral blood. The CDR3 spells CASSVDWGGTSTDTQYF. Written as DNA, the CDR3 is TGTGCCAGTAGTGTTGACTGGGGGGGAACTAGCACAGATACGCAGTATTTT.